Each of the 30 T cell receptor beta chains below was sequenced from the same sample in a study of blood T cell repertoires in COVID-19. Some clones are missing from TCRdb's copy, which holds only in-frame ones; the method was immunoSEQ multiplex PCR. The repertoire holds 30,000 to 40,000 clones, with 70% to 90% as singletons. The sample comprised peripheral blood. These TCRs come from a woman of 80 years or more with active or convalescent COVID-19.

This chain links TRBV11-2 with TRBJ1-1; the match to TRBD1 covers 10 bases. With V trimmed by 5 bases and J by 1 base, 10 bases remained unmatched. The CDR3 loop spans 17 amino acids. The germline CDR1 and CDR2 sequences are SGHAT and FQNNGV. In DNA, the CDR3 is TGTGCCAGCAGCCCCCCGGGACAGGGGAGGGGGAACACTGAAGCTTTCTTT. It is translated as CASSPPGQGRGNTEAFF.

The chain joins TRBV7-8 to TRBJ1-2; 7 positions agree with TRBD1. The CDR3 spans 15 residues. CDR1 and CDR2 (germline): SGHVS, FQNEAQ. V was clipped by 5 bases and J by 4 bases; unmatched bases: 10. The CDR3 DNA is TGTGCCAGCAGCCTTTCAGGGGGAACGGTCTATGGCTACACCTTC. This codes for CASSLSGGTVYGYTF.

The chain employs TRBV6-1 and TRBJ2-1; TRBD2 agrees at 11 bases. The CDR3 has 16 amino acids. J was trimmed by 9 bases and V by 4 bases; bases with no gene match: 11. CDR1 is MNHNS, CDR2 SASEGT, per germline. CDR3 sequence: CASSAYSGGAVSEQFF. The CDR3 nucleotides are TGTGCCAGCAGTGCCTATAGCGGGGGGGCTGTGAGTGAGCAGTTCTTC.

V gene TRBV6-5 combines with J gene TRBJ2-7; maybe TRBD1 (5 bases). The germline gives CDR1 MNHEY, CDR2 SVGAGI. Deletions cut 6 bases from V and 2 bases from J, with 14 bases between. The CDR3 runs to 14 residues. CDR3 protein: CASRAPDIPYEQYF. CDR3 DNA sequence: TGTGCCAGCAGGGCCCCGGACATTCCCTACGAGCAGTACTTC.

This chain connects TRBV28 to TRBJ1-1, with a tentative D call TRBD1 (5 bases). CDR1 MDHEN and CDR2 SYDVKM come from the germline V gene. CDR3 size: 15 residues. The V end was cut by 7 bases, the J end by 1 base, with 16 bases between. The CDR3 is CASTLGDRRNTEAFF. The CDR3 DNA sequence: TGTGCCAGCACCCTGGGTGACAGAAGGAACACTGAAGCTTTCTTT.

The CDR3 spells CASSLTTSTVNTEAFF. CDR3 in DNA: TGTGCCAGCAGCCTCACGACATCGACAGTGAACACTGAAGCTTTCTTT. The genes are TRBV4-2 and TRBJ1-1; perhaps TRBD1 as D (5 bases). Germline CDR1 LGHNA, CDR2 YNFKEQ. Trimming took off 4 bases at V and 0 bases at J, with 15 bases between the two ends. CDR3 size: 16 residues.

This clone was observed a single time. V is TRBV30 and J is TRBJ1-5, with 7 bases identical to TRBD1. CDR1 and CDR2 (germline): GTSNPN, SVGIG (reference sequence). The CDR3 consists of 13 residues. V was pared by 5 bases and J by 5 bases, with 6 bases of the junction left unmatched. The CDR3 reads CAWADRADQPQHF. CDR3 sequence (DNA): TGTGCCTGGGCTGACAGGGCGGATCAGCCCCAGCATTTT.

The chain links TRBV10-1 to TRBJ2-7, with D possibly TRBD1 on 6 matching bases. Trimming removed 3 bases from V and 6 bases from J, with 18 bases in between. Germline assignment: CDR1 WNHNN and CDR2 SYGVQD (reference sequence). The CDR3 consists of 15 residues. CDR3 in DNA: TGCGCCAGCAGTGATTGTACACAGGGCCCCCCCGAGCAGTACTTC. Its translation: CASSDCTQGPPEQYF.

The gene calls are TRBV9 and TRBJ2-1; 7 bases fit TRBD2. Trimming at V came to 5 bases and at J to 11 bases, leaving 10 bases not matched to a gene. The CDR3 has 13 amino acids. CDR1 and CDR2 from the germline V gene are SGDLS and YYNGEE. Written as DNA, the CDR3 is TGTGCCAGCAGTGCCACTAGCGAAACGAAGCAGTTCTTC. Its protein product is CASSATSETKQFF.

CDR3 in DNA: TGTGCCACCTACAGGGGGCATAAGGTCAATGAAAAACTGTTTTTT. Translating gives CATYRGHKVNEKLFF. J is TRBJ1-4 and V is TRBV21-1; the table's D call, TRBD1, was not checked against the DNA. TRBV21-1 is classified as a pseudogene. The CDR3 length is 15 residues.

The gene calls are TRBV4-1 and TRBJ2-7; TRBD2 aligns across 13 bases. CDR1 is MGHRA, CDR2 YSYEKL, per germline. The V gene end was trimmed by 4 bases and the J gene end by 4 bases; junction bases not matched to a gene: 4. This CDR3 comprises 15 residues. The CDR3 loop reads CASSRQTSGGYEQYF. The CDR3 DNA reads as TGCGCCAGCAGCCGCCAGACTAGCGGGGGGTACGAGCAGTACTTC.

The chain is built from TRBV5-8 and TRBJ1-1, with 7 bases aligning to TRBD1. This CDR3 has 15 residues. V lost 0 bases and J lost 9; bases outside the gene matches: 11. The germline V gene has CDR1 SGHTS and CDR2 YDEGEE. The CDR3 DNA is TGTGCCAGCAGCTTGGAAAGGGGGCGGGCTGAAAAAGCTTTCTTT. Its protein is CASSLERGRAEKAFF.

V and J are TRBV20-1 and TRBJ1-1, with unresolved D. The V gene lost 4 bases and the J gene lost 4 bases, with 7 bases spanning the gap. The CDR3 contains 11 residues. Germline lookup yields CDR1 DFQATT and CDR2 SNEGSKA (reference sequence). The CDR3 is CSAMETTEAFF. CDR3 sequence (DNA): TGCAGTGCTATGGAGACCACTGAAGCTTTCTTT.

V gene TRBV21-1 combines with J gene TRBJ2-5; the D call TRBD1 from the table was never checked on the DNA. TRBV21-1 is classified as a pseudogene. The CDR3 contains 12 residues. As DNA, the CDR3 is TGTGCCAGCAGCAAATATCGCAGTTTCGAGTACTTC. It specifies CASSKYRSFEYF.

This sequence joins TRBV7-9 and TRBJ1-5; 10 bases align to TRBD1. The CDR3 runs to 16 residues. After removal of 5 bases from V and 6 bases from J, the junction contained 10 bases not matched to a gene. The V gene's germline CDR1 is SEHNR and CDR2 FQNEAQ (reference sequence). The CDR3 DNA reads TGTGCCAGCAGCCCAGGGACAGGGGATTTAGGTCAGCCCCAGCATTTT. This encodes CASSPGTGDLGQPQHF. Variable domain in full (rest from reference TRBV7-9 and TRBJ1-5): DTGVSQNPRHKITKRGQNVTFRCDPISEHNRLYWYRQTLGQGPEFLTYFQNEAQLEKSRLLSDRFSAERPKGSFSTLEIQRTEQGDSAMYLCASSPGTGDLGQPQHFGDGTRLSIL.

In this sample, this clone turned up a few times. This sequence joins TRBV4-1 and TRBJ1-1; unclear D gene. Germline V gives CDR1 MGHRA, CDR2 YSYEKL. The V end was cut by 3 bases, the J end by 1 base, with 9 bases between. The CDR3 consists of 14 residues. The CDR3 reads CASSHPFQNTEAFF. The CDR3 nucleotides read TGCGCCAGCAGCCACCCATTTCAGAACACTGAAGCTTTCTTT.

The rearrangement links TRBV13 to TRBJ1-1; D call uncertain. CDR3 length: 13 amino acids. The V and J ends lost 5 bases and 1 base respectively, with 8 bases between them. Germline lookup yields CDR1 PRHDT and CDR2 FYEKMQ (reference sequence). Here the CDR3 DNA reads TGTGCCAGCAGCCTCGACAAGAACACTGAAGCTTTCTTT. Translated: CASSLDKNTEAFF.

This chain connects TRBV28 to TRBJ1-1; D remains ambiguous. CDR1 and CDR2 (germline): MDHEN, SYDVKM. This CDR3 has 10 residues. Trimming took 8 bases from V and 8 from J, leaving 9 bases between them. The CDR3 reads CASGRTEAFF. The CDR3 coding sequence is TGTGCCAGCGGCCGCACCGAAGCTTTCTTT.

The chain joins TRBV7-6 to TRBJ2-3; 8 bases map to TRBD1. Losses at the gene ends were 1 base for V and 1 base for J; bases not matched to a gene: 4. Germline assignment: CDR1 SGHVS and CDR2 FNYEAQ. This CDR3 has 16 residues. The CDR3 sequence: CASSLETGQGTDTQYF. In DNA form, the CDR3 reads TGTGCCAGCAGCTTAGAAACGGGACAGGGCACAGATACGCAGTATTTT.

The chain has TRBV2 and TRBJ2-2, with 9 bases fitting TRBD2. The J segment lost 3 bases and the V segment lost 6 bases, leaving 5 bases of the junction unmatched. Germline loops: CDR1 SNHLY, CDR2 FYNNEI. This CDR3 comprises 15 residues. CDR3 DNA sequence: TGTGCCAGCAGGGAACTAGCGGGCTACACCGGGGAGCTGTTTTTT. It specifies CASRELAGYTGELFF.

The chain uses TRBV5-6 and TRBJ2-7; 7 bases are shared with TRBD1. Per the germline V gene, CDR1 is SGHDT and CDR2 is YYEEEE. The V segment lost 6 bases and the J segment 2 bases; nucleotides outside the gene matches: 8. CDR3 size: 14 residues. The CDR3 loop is CASTPQGSAYEQYF. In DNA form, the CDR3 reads TGTGCCAGCACGCCACAGGGGAGCGCCTACGAGCAGTACTTC.

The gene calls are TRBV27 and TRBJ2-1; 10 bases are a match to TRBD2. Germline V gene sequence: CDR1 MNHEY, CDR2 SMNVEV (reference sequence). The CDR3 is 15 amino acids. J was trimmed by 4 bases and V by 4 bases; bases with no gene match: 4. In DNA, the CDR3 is TGTGCCAGCAGTTCTAGCGGGGGAAGATACAATGAGCAGTTCTTC. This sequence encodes CASSSSGGRYNEQFF.

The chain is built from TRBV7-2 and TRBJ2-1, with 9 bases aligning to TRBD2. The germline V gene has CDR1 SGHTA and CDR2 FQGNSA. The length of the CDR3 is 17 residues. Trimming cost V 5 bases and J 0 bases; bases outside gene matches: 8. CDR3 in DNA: TGTGCCAGCAGCCTTCTAGCGGGATTGAGCTCCTACAATGAGCAGTTCTTC. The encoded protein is CASSLLAGLSSYNEQFF.

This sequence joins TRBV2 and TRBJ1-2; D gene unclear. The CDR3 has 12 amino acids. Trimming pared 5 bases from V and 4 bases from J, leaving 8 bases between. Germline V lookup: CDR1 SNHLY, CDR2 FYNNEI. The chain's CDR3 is CASSLRSYGYTF. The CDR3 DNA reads TGTGCCAGCAGTCTTCGGAGCTATGGCTACACCTTC.

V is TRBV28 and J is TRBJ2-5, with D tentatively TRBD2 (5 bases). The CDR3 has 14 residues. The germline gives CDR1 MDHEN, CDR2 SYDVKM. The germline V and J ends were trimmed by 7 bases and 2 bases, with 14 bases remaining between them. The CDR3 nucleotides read TGTGCCAGCACCACTAGGGTGGGGCAAGAGACCCAGTACTTC. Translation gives CASTTRVGQETQYF.

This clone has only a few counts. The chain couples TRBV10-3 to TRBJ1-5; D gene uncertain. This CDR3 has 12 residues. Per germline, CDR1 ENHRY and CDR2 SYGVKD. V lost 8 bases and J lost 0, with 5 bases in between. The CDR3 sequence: CAIASSNQPQHF. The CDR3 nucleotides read TGTGCCATCGCGAGTAGCAATCAGCCCCAGCATTTT.

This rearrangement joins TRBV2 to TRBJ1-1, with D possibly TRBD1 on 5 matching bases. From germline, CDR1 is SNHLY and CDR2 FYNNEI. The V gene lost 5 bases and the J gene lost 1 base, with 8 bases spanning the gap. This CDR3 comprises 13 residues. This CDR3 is CASSRQGNTEAFF. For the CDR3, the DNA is TGTGCCAGCAGTAGGCAGGGGAACACTGAAGCTTTCTTT.

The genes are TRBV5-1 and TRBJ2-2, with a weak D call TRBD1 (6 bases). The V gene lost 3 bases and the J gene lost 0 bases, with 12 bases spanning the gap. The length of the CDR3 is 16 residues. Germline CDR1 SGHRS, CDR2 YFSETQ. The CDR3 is CASSSTGTSNTGELFF. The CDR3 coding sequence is TGCGCCAGCAGCTCTACAGGGACCTCGAACACCGGGGAGCTGTTTTTT.

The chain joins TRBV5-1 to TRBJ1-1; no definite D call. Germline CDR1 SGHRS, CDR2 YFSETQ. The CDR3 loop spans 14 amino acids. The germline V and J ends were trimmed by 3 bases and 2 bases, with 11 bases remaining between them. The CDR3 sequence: CASSSQTTNTEAFF. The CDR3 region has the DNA TGCGCCAGCAGCTCTCAAACTACCAACACTGAAGCTTTCTTT.

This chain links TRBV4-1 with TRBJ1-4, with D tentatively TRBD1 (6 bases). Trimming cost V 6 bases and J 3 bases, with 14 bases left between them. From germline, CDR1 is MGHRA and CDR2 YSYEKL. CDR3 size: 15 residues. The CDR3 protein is CASRDRGGSNEKLFF. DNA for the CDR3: TGCGCCAGCAGGGATAGGGGGGGTTCTAATGAAAAACTGTTTTTT.